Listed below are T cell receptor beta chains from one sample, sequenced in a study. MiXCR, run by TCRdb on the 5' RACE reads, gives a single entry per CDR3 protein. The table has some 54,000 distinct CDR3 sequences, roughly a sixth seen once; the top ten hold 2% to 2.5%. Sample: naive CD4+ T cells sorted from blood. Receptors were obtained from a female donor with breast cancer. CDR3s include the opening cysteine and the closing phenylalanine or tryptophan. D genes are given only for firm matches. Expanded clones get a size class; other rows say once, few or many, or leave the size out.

cdr3_aa: CASSPSVGTSGINEQFF; cdr3_nt: TGTGCCAGCAGCCCCTCTGTAGGGACTAGCGGGATCAATGAGCAGTTCTTC; v_call: TRBV9; j_call: TRBJ2-1; d_call: TRBD2; clone_size: -
cdr3_aa: CASSQAGFGTGADTQYF; cdr3_nt: TGCGCCAGCAGCCAAGCCGGCTTTGGGACAGGGGCAGATACGCAGTATTTT; v_call: TRBV4-1; j_call: TRBJ2-3; d_call: TRBD1; clone_size: few
cdr3_aa: CASSQDIWNEQFF; cdr3_nt: TGCGCCAGCAGCCAAGACATTTGGAATGAGCAGTTCTTC; v_call: TRBV4-3; j_call: TRBJ2-1; d_call: -; clone_size: medium-sized
cdr3_aa: CASSFVRGDGYTF; cdr3_nt: TGTGCCAGCAGCTTCGTAAGGGGGGATGGCTACACCTTC; v_call: TRBV7-8; j_call: TRBJ1-2; d_call: -; clone_size: many
cdr3_aa: CASSYRGRETQYF; cdr3_nt: TGTGCCAGCAGTTACAGGGGGCGGGAGACCCAGTACTTC; v_call: TRBV6-6; j_call: TRBJ2-5; d_call: TRBD1; clone_size: few
cdr3_aa: CASAQDRADGGYTF; cdr3_nt: TGTGCCAGCGCGCAGGACAGGGCTGATGGCGGCTACACCTTC; v_call: TRBV18; j_call: TRBJ1-2; d_call: TRBD1; clone_size: -
cdr3_aa: CASSFRVGAGELFF; cdr3_nt: TGCGCCAGCAGCTTCCGGGTTGGGGCCGGGGAGCTGTTTTTT; v_call: TRBV5-1; j_call: TRBJ2-2; d_call: -; clone_size: few
cdr3_aa: CSADTPLPTDTQYF; cdr3_nt: TGCAGCGCGGACACCCCACTCCCCACAGATACGCAGTATTTT; v_call: TRBV29-1; j_call: TRBJ2-3; d_call: -; clone_size: many
cdr3_aa: CSALRQGANGYTF; cdr3_nt: TGCAGTGCCCTCCGACAGGGGGCGAATGGCTACACCTTC; v_call: TRBV20-1; j_call: TRBJ1-2; d_call: TRBD1; clone_size: many
cdr3_aa: CSATPGLAVWEQFF; cdr3_nt: TGCAGTGCTACGCCGGGACTAGCAGTGTGGGAGCAGTTCTTC; v_call: TRBV20-1; j_call: TRBJ2-1; d_call: TRBD2; clone_size: -
cdr3_aa: CASTETSGRASSYEQYF; cdr3_nt: TGTGCCAGCACCGAGACTAGCGGGAGGGCCAGCTCCTACGAGCAGTACTTC; v_call: TRBV6-2/TRBV6-3; j_call: TRBJ2-7; d_call: TRBD2; clone_size: -
cdr3_aa: CASSLIGGLADTDTQYF; cdr3_nt: TGTGCCAGCAGCTTAATCGGTGGACTAGCGGACACAGATACGCAGTATTTT; v_call: TRBV7-3; j_call: TRBJ2-3; d_call: TRBD2; clone_size: -
cdr3_aa: CASSLATGTNSYNEQFF; cdr3_nt: TGCGCCAGCAGCTTGGCTACCGGGACCAACTCCTACAATGAGCAGTTCTTC; v_call: TRBV5-1; j_call: TRBJ2-1; d_call: -; clone_size: -
cdr3_aa: CASSPPYYREGLHF; cdr3_nt: TGTGCCAGCAGCCCACCCTACTACAGGGAGGGACTGCATTTT; v_call: TRBV5-8; j_call: TRBJ1-5; d_call: -; clone_size: many
cdr3_aa: CASSLAPRSGGTTDTQYF; cdr3_nt: TGTGCCAGCAGCTTGGCCCCCAGGAGCGGGGGGACCACAGATACGCAGTATTTT; v_call: TRBV7-2; j_call: TRBJ2-3; d_call: TRBD2; clone_size: -
cdr3_aa: CASSLSPGTEAEQYF; cdr3_nt: TGTGCCAGCAGCTTAAGCCCCGGGACAGAAGCCGAGCAGTACTTC; v_call: TRBV7-3; j_call: TRBJ2-7; d_call: TRBD1; clone_size: -
cdr3_aa: CASSLASGEQFF; cdr3_nt: TGTGCCAGCAGTCTAGCGTCGGGTGAGCAGTTCTTC; v_call: TRBV27; j_call: TRBJ2-1; d_call: -; clone_size: -
cdr3_aa: CASSLDVVGSNEQFF; cdr3_nt: TGCGCCAGCAGCTTGGACGTAGTGGGATCCAATGAGCAGTTCTTC; v_call: TRBV5-1; j_call: TRBJ2-1; d_call: -; clone_size: once
cdr3_aa: CASSLAGRGEPQHF; cdr3_nt: TGCGCCAGCAGCTTGGCCGGGAGGGGCGAGCCCCAGCATTTT; v_call: TRBV5-1; j_call: TRBJ1-5; d_call: -; clone_size: -
cdr3_aa: CASRREGQGDPFRYTF; cdr3_nt: TGCGCCAGCAGGCGAGAGGGACAGGGGGACCCCTTCCGCTACACCTTC; v_call: TRBV4-1; j_call: TRBJ1-2; d_call: TRBD1; clone_size: -
cdr3_aa: CASSSQGATGEQFF; cdr3_nt: TGCGCCAGCAGCTCACAGGGGGCAACGGGTGAGCAGTTCTTC; v_call: TRBV5-1; j_call: TRBJ2-1; d_call: TRBD1; clone_size: -
cdr3_aa: CASSEGGNNSPLHF; cdr3_nt: TGTGCCAGCAGTGAAGGGGGGAATAATTCACCCCTCCACTTT; v_call: TRBV6-1; j_call: TRBJ1-6; d_call: -; clone_size: many
cdr3_aa: CASSRDGLTNTEAFF; cdr3_nt: TGCGCCAGCAGCAGAGACGGGTTGACGAACACTGAAGCTTTCTTT; v_call: TRBV5-1; j_call: TRBJ1-1; d_call: -; clone_size: -
cdr3_aa: CASSPRRWNTEAFF; cdr3_nt: TGTGCCAGCAGCCCGCGACGGTGGAACACTGAAGCTTTCTTT; v_call: TRBV7-2; j_call: TRBJ1-1; d_call: -; clone_size: -
cdr3_aa: CASGIRTYNGQFF; cdr3_nt: TGTGCCAGTGGTATCCGGACATACAATGGGCAGTTCTTC; v_call: TRBV2; j_call: TRBJ2-1; d_call: -; clone_size: -
cdr3_aa: CASSARGALADEQFF; cdr3_nt: TGCGCCAGCAGCGCCCGGGGGGCACTAGCGGATGAGCAGTTCTTC; v_call: TRBV5-1; j_call: TRBJ2-1; d_call: TRBD2; clone_size: medium-sized
cdr3_aa: CAIKPQGNTEAFF; cdr3_nt: TGTGCCATCAAACCTCAGGGGAACACTGAAGCTTTCTTT; v_call: TRBV27; j_call: TRBJ1-1; d_call: -; clone_size: few
cdr3_aa: CASSLQGATNNEQFF; cdr3_nt: TGCGCCAGCAGCTTACAGGGGGCGACGAACAATGAGCAGTTCTTC; v_call: TRBV5-1; j_call: TRBJ2-1; d_call: TRBD1; clone_size: -
cdr3_aa: CASSLERGASGNTIYF; cdr3_nt: TGTGCCAGCAGCTTAGAGAGAGGGGCCTCTGGAAACACCATATATTTT; v_call: TRBV11-2; j_call: TRBJ1-3; d_call: -; clone_size: few
cdr3_aa: CASSSQGTVQETQYF; cdr3_nt: TGCGCCAGCAGCTCACAAGGGACAGTTCAAGAGACCCAGTACTTC; v_call: TRBV5-1; j_call: TRBJ2-5; d_call: TRBD1; clone_size: many
cdr3_aa: CASSLSRGPRNEQFF; cdr3_nt: TGTGCCAGCAGCTTATCCCGAGGGCCCCGCAATGAGCAGTTCTTC; v_call: TRBV7-3; j_call: TRBJ2-1; d_call: -; clone_size: few
cdr3_aa: CASSPLNGDGYTF; cdr3_nt: TGTGCCAGCAGCCCCCTAAATGGGGATGGCTACACCTTC; v_call: TRBV6-6; j_call: TRBJ1-2; d_call: -; clone_size: -
cdr3_aa: CASSLGQDGSPLHF; cdr3_nt: TGTGCCAGCAGCTTAGGACAGGATGGTTCACCCCTCCACTTT; v_call: TRBV7-9; j_call: TRBJ1-6; d_call: -; clone_size: few
cdr3_aa: CSARDRGQGGKLFF; cdr3_nt: TGCAGTGCTAGAGACCGCGGACAGGGCGGGAAACTGTTTTTT; v_call: TRBV20-1; j_call: TRBJ1-4; d_call: TRBD1; clone_size: many
cdr3_aa: CASSPRTGNVAFF; cdr3_nt: TGTGCCAGCTCACCACGGACAGGGAATGTGGCTTTCTTT; v_call: TRBV18; j_call: TRBJ1-1; d_call: TRBD1; clone_size: -
cdr3_aa: CASSPQTSYNEQFF; cdr3_nt: TGTGCCAGCTCACCCCAGACTTCTTACAATGAGCAGTTCTTC; v_call: TRBV18; j_call: TRBJ2-1; d_call: -; clone_size: once
cdr3_aa: CASSPGTAAYGYTF; cdr3_nt: TGTGCCAGCAGCCCCGGGACAGCGGCCTATGGCTACACCTTC; v_call: TRBV3-1; j_call: TRBJ1-2; d_call: TRBD1; clone_size: few
cdr3_aa: CASSRDILSYNEQFF; cdr3_nt: TGTGCCAGCAGCCGTGACATACTCTCCTACAATGAGCAGTTCTTC; v_call: TRBV11-2; j_call: TRBJ2-1; d_call: -; clone_size: few
cdr3_aa: CASSQDGQGDTEAFF; cdr3_nt: TGCGCCAGCAGCCAAGATGGGCAGGGGGACACTGAAGCTTTCTTT; v_call: TRBV4-3; j_call: TRBJ1-1; d_call: TRBD1; clone_size: many
cdr3_aa: CASSQVRASIIYGYTF; cdr3_nt: TGCGCCAGCAGCCAAGTGAGGGCCTCAATCATTTATGGCTACACCTTC; v_call: TRBV4-1; j_call: TRBJ1-2; d_call: -; clone_size: few
cdr3_aa: CASSAGTGVNQPQHF; cdr3_nt: TGTGCCAGCAGCGCCGGGACAGGGGTTAATCAGCCCCAGCATTTT; v_call: TRBV5-7; j_call: TRBJ1-5; d_call: TRBD1; clone_size: -
cdr3_aa: CASSIASNTEAFF; cdr3_nt: TGTGCCAGTAGTATAGCGTCGAACACTGAAGCTTTCTTT; v_call: TRBV19; j_call: TRBJ1-1; d_call: -; clone_size: -
cdr3_aa: CSAMGSSGSPLHF; cdr3_nt: TGCAGTGCTATGGGCTCTAGCGGGTCACCCCTCCACTTT; v_call: TRBV20-1; j_call: TRBJ1-6; d_call: -; clone_size: -
cdr3_aa: CAISESIGGETQYF; cdr3_nt: TGTGCCATCAGTGAGTCGATTGGAGGCGAGACCCAGTACTTC; v_call: TRBV10-3; j_call: TRBJ2-5; d_call: -; clone_size: -